This T cell receptor (beta chain) emerged from a study of cytomegalovirus exposure and HLA in healthy donors (dated by TCRdb to 2016 to 2017). Regarding the study in general: In an earlier analysis of fewer than 750 of the donors, roughly 300 Gb of sequence data and 100 million or so unique TCR beta sequences from 180 million or so T cells were reported. An early release that covered about 600 HLA-typed donors contained approximately 300 gigabases of sequencing data and tens of millions of unique TCR sequences. The genetic ancestry cluster associated with self-reported Caucasian donors included over 80% of the approximately 430 genotyped donors. The study aimed to test whether cataloging public T cell receptors could reveal signatures of past pathogen exposure. The T cell repertoires of some 700 subjects were profiled by immunosequencing and related to cytomegalovirus serostatus. Besides the first cohort of roughly 700 subjects, a separate validation cohort made up of 120 different subjects was used. The study combined high-throughput TCR immunosequencing, statistical association of individual TCRs with disease status, and machine learning to predict cytomegalovirus infection status. In a later analysis, previously published TCR beta repertoires from 550 to 700 donors were re-analyzed and high-resolution HLA genotyping was added so that TCR occurrence patterns could be studied. Rather than using new phenotypic data, the later analysis identified candidate immune exposures from TCR beta sequences and from how often those sequences occurred across donors. To decide whether each TCR beta V gene segment behaved as functional or pseudogenic, an earlier analysis of fewer than 750 of the donors relied on high-throughput TCR beta sequencing. Donor age, sex, ethnicity and CMV serostatus were compiled together with the repertoire data. A later genetic analysis took genome-wide SNP genotypes for about 55% of the roughly 700 donors and used that subset as a discovery cohort. Every repertoire in the discovery cohort had been generated on one and the same sequencing platform. Both class I and class II loci were covered by HLA typing, at four-digit resolution. The number of typed donors differed by locus: about 620-630 for A, B, C, DRB1 and DQB1; 522 for DQA1; 606 for DPA1; and around 490 for DPB1. Four or five DR-DQ haplotypes were handled as single units for association and clustering because linkage in the cohort was strong. Across approximately 420 genotyped donors of the cohort, an average of roughly 230,000 unique TCR beta nucleotide sequences per donor were sequenced, and roughly 20% of those sequences were non-productive.

A remark on this clone: Its antigen is not yet known. No clone much larger than this one lies a single base away; base qualities are absent.

Points the paper makes about the study in general: Several of the top co-occurrence clusters appeared to be linked to parvovirus B19, influenza, CMV and Epstein-Barr virus, according to a later analysis. In a later genetic analysis, fewer N-insertions in productive TCRs were reported among donors in an Asian-associated ancestry cluster than the 666-donor mean. The classifier was reported to diagnose cytomegalovirus status with high specificity and sensitivity in both the original cohort and the validation cohort. Most CMV-associated TCR beta chains appeared to be HLA-restricted in a later analysis, and the HLA associations seemed to be driven largely by CMV exposure. Presence/absence analyses assumed roughly uniform sequencing depth across donors, an assumption that may not hold. An earlier analysis of some 590 of the donors showed that most TCR beta V segments appeared in productive rearrangements either about 87% or about 30% of the time, which broadly matched IMGT annotations. In vitro tests confirmed that a few of the cytomegalovirus-associated TCR beta chains recognize cytomegalovirus antigens. While some public TCRs were present in many individuals, most TCR sequences turned up only very rarely across donors. A further reported finding was that TCR beta sequences accurately predicted the HLA-A and HLA-B alleles for most subjects in the first cohort. Linkage disequilibrium might explain the correlated functional status among segregating V segments, but an unknown experimental factor could not be excluded. A group of highly shared sequence variants was considered likely to be a technical artifact of the sequencing pipeline. Because counts were too low, fewer than 20 rarely observed V segments, including chromosome 9 orphons, were excluded from the earlier analysis of under 650 of the donors. The 87-base-pair reads could not distinguish some IMGT-functional V segments, including TRBV6-2 and TRBV6-3, so those segments were excluded. Because HLA typing was missing for some donors at each locus, association tests included only the typed subset. An association between a missense DCLRE1C variant and V-gene and J-gene trimming of TCR beta chains was found in a later genetic analysis and replicated in an independent cohort. The cohort was sequenced for TCR beta chains only, and without alpha or paired-chain data the features that could be detected were limited. According to the authors, the approach could potentially be generalized to other disease states and immunological phenotypes. When HLA alleles, especially DR and DQ, strongly co-occurred, TCR associations were difficult to assign to individual alleles. In a later analysis, HLA-associated TCR beta chains showed more clonal expansion and lower generation probabilities than non-associated chains that were equally common. A total of 164 TCR beta chains were listed by the study as associated with cytomegalovirus. A later analysis associated about 16,000 TCR beta sequences with specific HLA alleles at a false discovery rate of 0.05. CMV serostatus was the only immune exposure information available for the cohort. In a later analysis, TCR association rates were found to vary across HLA loci, with the most associated TCRs seen for DRB1 alleles and the fewest for HLA-C alleles.

Libraries came from the immunoSEQ multiplex PCR assay. A mixture of 60 forward primers for TCR Vbeta segments and 13 reverse primers for TCR Jbeta segments was used in the multiplex PCR. Amplification of the CDR3 region of rearranged TCR beta genes was performed with a multiplex PCR assay on genomic DNA. Amplified TCR beta libraries were sequenced as 87-base-pair reads on the Illumina HiSeq System. The authors processed their data as follows. In a later analysis, roughly 80 million unique TCR beta chains were counted across the roughly 700 repertoires, and roughly 10 million of these chains were shared by at least two donors. Raw reads were error-corrected and collapsed into unique sequences with a nearest-neighbor algorithm that merged closely related sequences to remove PCR and sequencing errors. V, D and J gene segments were assigned by aligning CDR3 sequences to IMGT reference sequences. For a sequence to be retained, a match of at least six nucleotides was required to both a V gene segment and a J gene segment. Rearrangements were classified as productive when the CDR3 lacked stop codons and remained in frame with V and J, and all other rearrangements were classified as non-productive. CDR3 was defined by IMGT convention, running from the second conserved V-encoded cysteine to the conserved J-encoded phenylalanine. In an earlier analysis of some 550 of the donors, sequences lacking an unambiguous match to a single V gene segment were excluded. An earlier analysis of some 500 of the donors classified V segments as functional when productive rearrangements were above 56.7% and as segregating when the standard deviation between donors was above 5%. To diagnose cytomegalovirus status from the catalog of TCR beta chain sequences, a statistical classification framework was built. A later analysis assigned V and J genes by comparing TCR nucleotide sequences with IMGT/GENE-DB human TR gene sequences. In a later analysis, CDR3 sequences and most-parsimonious VDJ recombination scenarios were assigned using the TCRdist pipeline. In a later analysis, every TCR beta chain was defined by the combination of its CDR3 amino acid sequence and its V-gene family, and reads without a unique V-gene family were dropped. A later analysis removed 592 highly shared, low-generation-probability nucleotide sequences to deal with suspected cross-contamination and a sequencing artifact. A later analysis calculated a clonal expansion index for each public chain from normalized within-repertoire ranks of inferred template counts. In a later analysis, generation probabilities were computed with a VDJ recombination model fitted to out-of-frame rearrangements, and the resulting probabilities were checked against IGoR. In a later analysis, hypergeometric tests were used to score TCR-TCR, TCR-HLA and TCR-CMV co-occurrence, with a repertoire-size bias correction applied to TCR pairs. In a later analysis, false discovery rates were estimated by permuting HLA or CMV assignments 20 times. In a later analysis, co-occurring TCRs were grouped using DBSCAN, and TCRdist sequence similarity was added for clustering within HLA-allele-positive subsets. Repertoires with fewer than 30,000 or more than 120,000 public chains were left out of co-occurrence clustering, as were about 5 repertoires with anomalous nucleotide sharing. What TCRdb holds here is the immuneACCESS table cut down to in-frame rearrangements. Part of the clones is not present; checked against another copy, under half of the missing clones reflect an unresolved V gene, and the others are unexplained. The DNA gave D and trimming, while V, J and clone size come from that table. Here the sample has around 170,000 clones; 81% occur a single time. The ten largest clones capture 1.3% of the sample.

The CDR3, cysteine through phenylalanine, is 15 amino acids long. Only the CDR3 part of the read is kept: 45 bases, read in frame from the first base. Germline trimming amounts to 4 bases on V and 3 bases on J, with 5 as the count of junction bases outside the gene matches. CDR1 and CDR2 are drawn from the germline V gene (reference sequence): MNHEY, SMNVEV. The cohort was made up of roughly 670 healthy bone marrow donors. Cohort members were all nominally healthy when sampled, although unrecorded immune exposures were likely present. The donor was CMV seropositive and was included in the group of some 290 seropositive cohort members. A peripheral blood sample was collected from each donor, and TCR beta sequencing was performed on peripheral blood mononuclear cells. Genomic DNA was extracted from the blood cell samples with the Qiagen DNeasy Blood Extraction Kit.

This sequence uses TRBV27 and TRBJ2-1, with 8 middle bases fitting TRBD2. Sequencing used PBMCs. The sequence derives from a man aged 45-65 years in good health and CMV-seropositive. This receptor has the CDR3 CASSYSGGLYNEQFF. The nucleotide sequence reads as follows: TGTGCCAGCAGTTACAGCGGGGGTCTCTACAATGAGCAGTTCTTC.